This T cell receptor beta chain was retrieved from a study of molecular identifiers for immune sequencing clone quantification (dated by TCRdb to 2017 to 2018). Regarding the research as a whole: In a replicate experiment, RNA from roughly 21,000 or 96,000 naive CD8 T cells was split into five aliquots, four of which were sequenced. The study was a methods study using CD8 T cells to benchmark molecular-identifier clustering-based TCR repertoire sequencing (MIDCIRS) and TCR RNA copy counting. The research as a whole found: The naive libraries included spiked-in Jurkat TCR RNA (around 9 copies' worth), and this Jurkat TCR RNA is not part of the donor repertoire. In CMV-specific effector cells, over 98% of molecules were held by clones above 20 RNA copies, whereas under 1% of molecules were held by such clones in naive cells. A single cell's worth of spiked-in Jurkat TCR RNA was reported detectable even among under 1.3 million naive CD8 T cells. Identical TCR molecules sharing a barcode could cause highly expanded clone sizes to be underestimated. Approximately 3.3 recovered TCR RNA copies per cell were obtained by modeling, versus approximately 9 by digital PCR, implying a capture efficiency of 25% to 35%. When barcode sub-clustering was omitted, TCR diversity was inflated by chimeric consensus sequences, with chimeras reaching as high as 47%.

By share, this clonotype ranks as medium-sized (0.01 to 0.1%). The specificity of this receptor is unknown. Base qualities are not provided; no much larger clone lies one nucleotide away. Naive CD8 T cell libraries were made from roughly 20,000 to 1,000,000 sorted cells using 10%, 30% or 50% of purified RNA. Naive CD8 T cells, defined as CD8+CD4-CCR7+CD45RA+, were FACS-sorted into RLT Plus buffer on a BD FACSAria II. Roughly nine TCR copies' worth of Jurkat RNA were spiked into about 20,000-1,100,000 naive CD8 T cell samples to test detection sensitivity. CD8 T cells were enriched using RosetteSep CD8+ T Cell Enrichment Cocktail and Ficoll-Paque, and the enriched cells then underwent ACK red cell lysis. Including cysteine and phenylalanine, the CDR3 has 18 amino acids. The entry retains the CDR3 DNA only, 54 bases that are in frame from base 1. CDR1 SNHLY and CDR2 FYNNEI were looked up in the germline V gene. The junction shows trimming of 6 bases on V and 0 bases on J, plus 21 bases between the germline ends.

The method behind the library was PCR. Sequenced on an Illumina HiSeq 4000. Bulk TCR libraries were made following a previously described method, with the TCR primers given in Table S5. Purification of total RNA was performed with the Qiagen AllPrep DNA/RNA kit. Reads from multiple sequencing runs of the same library were pooled before analysis. The authors' pipeline ran thus. Reads were retained only if their TCR constant sequence matched exactly, and those retained reads were trimmed to 150 nt and grouped according to their 12-nt molecular barcodes. Reads within each barcode group were sub-clustered using a 15% Levenshtein threshold, and quality-weighted consensus sequences were constructed for each RNA molecule. Non-functional sequences were filtered out, along with any lower-count sequence sitting one edit away from another sequence. Based on a fit of two negative binomial distributions, barcode sub-clusters having less than 20% of the maximum read count were discarded. TCRdb handled the public reads itself, with Q25 trimming in fastp and clone calling in MiXCR, and kept productive beta chains. Each entry merges the rows of one CDR3 protein and shows their most common DNA and genes. Clone size and V and J calls follow TCRdb, not the original study. For this sample there are 6,000 or so distinct CDR3 sequences; roughly 15% appear just once. In total, the top ten clones hold roughly 2.5% of the sample.

This TCR came from a human donor in good health. Some libraries in this study had Jurkat cell RNA spiked in. The sample comprised naive CD8+ T cells from blood, with Jurkat cell RNA spiked in. Per the publication, the cell subset or site label means: FACS-sorted CD8+CD4-CCR7+CD45RA+ naive T cells. This sequence uses TRBV2 and TRBJ2-4, with a tentative D call of TRBD1 or TRBD2, each matching 5 bases. CDR3 region: CASSVDSGWGLAKNIQYF. At the DNA level, the sequence is TGTGCCAGCAGCGTAGACAGCGGCTGGGGTCTAGCCAAAAACATTCAGTACTTC.